A selection of T cell receptor beta chains follows, all from one sample in a study of siplizumab effects on memory and regulatory T cells. The method was immunoSEQ multiplex PCR; TCRdb's version includes in-frame clones alone and lacks a portion of them. The sample lists 94,000 or so clones; roughly 95% were seen once. Specimen: naive CD4+ T cells sorted from blood. Receptors were obtained from a human donor in good health. CDR3s include the opening cysteine and the closing phenylalanine or tryptophan. D genes are given only for firm matches. Size is stated for part of the rows, as once, few or many counts, or as a class when the clone is expanded.

clone_size | j_call | v_call | d_call | cdr3_nt | cdr3_aa
. | TRBJ1-1 | TRBV9 | . | TGTGCCAGCAGCGCTAAAGACGTCGGGCGGGCTTTCTTT | CASSAKDVGRAFF
. | TRBJ1-1 | TRBV7-2 | . | TGTGCCAGCAGCTTAACCAGATTTTTTGAAGCTTTCTTT | CASSLTRFFEAFF
. | TRBJ2-7 | TRBV5-4 | TRBD2 | TGTGCCAGCAGCTCGAGCGGGGGGAGAACTGACGAGCAGTACTTC | CASSSSGGRTDEQYF
. | TRBJ2-4 | TRBV27 | TRBD2 | TGTGCCAGCACCTCCCGGGGGGGGCAAAAAGGGCAGGTCCTTCAGTACTTC | CASTSRGGQKGQVLQYF
. | TRBJ1-4 | TRBV27 | TRBD1 | TGTGCCAGCAGCAACAGGGGGCCAACTAATGAAAAACTGTTTTTT | CASSNRGPTNEKLFF
. | TRBJ2-1 | TRBV5-1 | TRBD2 | TGCGCCAGCAGCTTGGCGTGGGCTAGCGGGGGATCTGAGCAGTTCTTC | CASSLAWASGGSEQFF
. | TRBJ1-1 | TRBV6-6 | . | TGTGCCAGCAGTTACTCGCTAGGGGGGTGGGACACTGAAGCTTTCTTT | CASSYSLGGWDTEAFF
. | TRBJ1-3 | TRBV10-3 | . | TGTGCCATCAGTGAGTCGGGGTTTTCTGGAAACACCATATATTTT | CAISESGFSGNTIYF
. | TRBJ2-7 | TRBV2 | TRBD2 | TGTGCCAGCAGTCGGCGGGGGGGCAACGAGCAGTACTTC | CASSRRGGNEQYF
. | TRBJ1-3 | TRBV7-2 | . | TGTGCCAGCAGCTTAGGAGGGGCTCTCGGAAACACCATATATTTT | CASSLGGALGNTIYF
. | TRBJ1-1 | TRBV18 | . | TGTGCCAGCTCACCATCAGGAGCGAACACTGAAGCTTTCTTT | CASSPSGANTEAFF
. | TRBJ2-5 | TRBV4-1 | TRBD2 | TGCGCCAGCAGCGTAAGATATGGGACTAGCGAAGAGACCCAGTACTTC | CASSVRYGTSEETQYF
. | TRBJ2-3 | TRBV14 | . | TGTGCCAGCAGCCAAGGGGGGGATACGCAGTATTTT | CASSQGGDTQYF
. | TRBJ1-1 | TRBV28 | TRBD1 | TGTGCCAGCAGTCCCCTGGGACAGGGGGCCAACACTGAAGCTTTCTTT | CASSPLGQGANTEAFF
once | TRBJ1-1 | TRBV27 | TRBD1 | TGTGCCAGCACCCCCAGGGGGATGAACACTGAAGCTTTCTTT | CASTPRGMNTEAFF
once | TRBJ2-3 | TRBV27 | . | TGTGCCAGCAGTCCCTTCCCGAGCACAGATACGCAGTATTTT | CASSPFPSTDTQYF
once | TRBJ2-1 | TRBV9 | . | TGTGCCAGCAGCGTATCCGGACACCATACCTACAATGAGCAGTTCTTC | CASSVSGHHTYNEQFF
. | TRBJ2-1 | TRBV5-1 | . | TGCGCCAGCAGCTTGGGGCAGGCACACAATGAGCAGTTCTTC | CASSLGQAHNEQFF
once | TRBJ1-2 | TRBV2 | . | TGTGCCAGCAGTCAAGACACGAACTATGGCTACACCTTC | CASSQDTNYGYTF
. | TRBJ1-6 | TRBV4-3 | . | TGCGCCAGCAGCCCCCAAACAGTATATAATTCACCCCTCCACTTT | CASSPQTVYNSPLHF
. | TRBJ1-2 | TRBV6-4 | . | TGTGCCAGCAGTGACTCGAACTATGGCTACACCTTC | CASSDSNYGYTF
. | TRBJ2-1 | TRBV6-5 | TRBD2 | TGTGCCAGCAGTAGCGGGGAGAACTACAATGAGCAGTTCTTC | CASSSGENYNEQFF
. | TRBJ1-5 | TRBV7-2 | . | TGTGCCAGCAGCTTCTTGCCCCGGGACGGATATAGCAATCAGCCCCAGCATTTT | CASSFLPRDGYSNQPQHF
. | TRBJ2-7 | TRBV28 | . | TGTGCCAGCAGTTTATTAGACAGGGAGGGGGCCGAGCAGTACTTC | CASSLLDREGAEQYF
. | TRBJ1-1 | TRBV18 | . | TGTGCCAGCTCACCCGCAGGGCGGGCTGAAGCTTTCTTT | CASSPAGRAEAFF
. | TRBJ2-5 | TRBV28 | . | TGTGCCAGCAGTTTAGACTCCCTTGGGGGGGCGCGAGAGACCCAGTACTTC | CASSLDSLGGARETQYF